The rows below give T cell receptor beta chains drawn from one sample of a study of blood T cell repertoires in COVID-19. Profiling relied on immunoSEQ multiplex PCR, and the TCRdb table lists in-frame clones only, not all of them. The sample holds more than 150,000 clones, approximately 90% seen once. Source material: peripheral blood. The receptor set was obtained from a woman aged 70 to 79 with acute or convalescent COVID-19. Both conserved end residues are part of each CDR3. The D gene is left open where the match is weak.

cdr3_aa v_call d_call
CASSLFLAGGPGQETQYF TRBV11-2 TRBD2
CASSSGTLAKNIQYF TRBV6-5 .
CASSSKRSGGDQETQYF TRBV28 TRBD2
CASSLDRTGELFF TRBV11-1 .
CASSYGGASNTEAFF TRBV6-5 .
CASSQVKSLGTDTQYF TRBV4-2 .
CASSHLPTGTGAYNEQFF TRBV14 TRBD1
CASSGGGYKNIQYF TRBV7-8 .
CASRVDTSPRDGYTF TRBV5-1 .
CATSRRQGNTEAFF TRBV15 TRBD1
CASSFSDRDYGYTF TRBV3-1/TRBV3-2 TRBD1
CASRAGRGGTEAFF TRBV2 .
CASSTPSGGGYNEQFF TRBV19 TRBD2
CASSEYRGPTDTQYF TRBV10-1 TRBD1
CASSQRTGGVGEKLFF TRBV19 TRBD1
CASSIRQPRYEKLFF TRBV7-9 .
CASSILNGQAGGWYF TRBV19 TRBD1
CASSFPTGFRYGYTF TRBV28 .
CASSQTSGGAGDTQYF TRBV4-3 TRBD2
CATSSRTGSGNTIYF TRBV15 TRBD1
CASSDRGPGAGGGYEQFF TRBV10-1 TRBD1
CASSSTGAQGGYTF TRBV5-5 TRBD1
CASSINQGSRYEQYF TRBV18 .
CASRGGDTEAFF TRBV2 .
CASRPPGQGYGYTF TRBV6-5 TRBD1
CASSSSRYTDTQYF TRBV6-5 .
CASRPDRVYGYTF TRBV6-5 TRBD1
CASSYGQGENIQYF TRBV5-4 TRBD1
CASSSGGSNQPQHF TRBV5-1 .
CALSGSSNQPQHF TRBV6-6 .
CASSLALGAAGGYTF TRBV5-6 .
CASSRLDTMFYEQYF TRBV18 .
CASSRTGITEAFF TRBV2 TRBD1
CASSFPGQGGNEQFF TRBV19 TRBD1
CSARSVYEQYF TRBV20-1 .
CASSLGDYSNQPQHF TRBV5-1 .
CAISGLRDRGRSNYGYTF TRBV10-3 TRBD1
CASSLLDLEKLFF TRBV18 .
CAWNALAGGYNEQFF TRBV30 TRBD2
CASSEALGAYGYTF TRBV6-1 .
CASSSRDRAYSPLHF TRBV5-6 TRBD1
CASSLGGLQGGNQPQHF TRBV7-8 .
CASSLTSTDTQYF TRBV28 .
CASKDREGGNTIYF TRBV6-5 TRBD1
CASSQVHPGGASGYTF TRBV4-2 .
CASRARDSSLNTEAFF TRBV2 .
CASSLEAGGPGEQFF TRBV7-6 TRBD2